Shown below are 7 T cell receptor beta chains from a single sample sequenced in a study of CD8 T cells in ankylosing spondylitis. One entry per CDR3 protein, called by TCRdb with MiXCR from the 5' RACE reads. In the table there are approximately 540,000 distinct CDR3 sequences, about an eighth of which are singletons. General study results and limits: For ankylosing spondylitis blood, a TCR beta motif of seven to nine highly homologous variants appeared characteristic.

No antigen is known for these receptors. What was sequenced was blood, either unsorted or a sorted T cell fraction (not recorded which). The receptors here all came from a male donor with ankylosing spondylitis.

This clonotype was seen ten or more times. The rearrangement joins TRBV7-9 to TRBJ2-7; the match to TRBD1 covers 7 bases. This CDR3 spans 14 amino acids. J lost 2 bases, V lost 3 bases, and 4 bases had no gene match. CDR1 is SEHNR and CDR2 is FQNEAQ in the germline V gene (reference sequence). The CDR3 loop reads CASSLGQLTYEQYF. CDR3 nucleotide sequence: TGTGCCAGCAGCTTGGGACAGCTTACCTACGAGCAGTACTTC.

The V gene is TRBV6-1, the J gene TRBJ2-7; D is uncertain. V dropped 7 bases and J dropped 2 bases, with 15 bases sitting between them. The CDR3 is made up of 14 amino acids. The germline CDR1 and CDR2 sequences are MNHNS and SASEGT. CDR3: CASTWQEDPYEQYF. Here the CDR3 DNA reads TGTGCCAGCACATGGCAGGAAGATCCCTACGAGCAGTACTTC.

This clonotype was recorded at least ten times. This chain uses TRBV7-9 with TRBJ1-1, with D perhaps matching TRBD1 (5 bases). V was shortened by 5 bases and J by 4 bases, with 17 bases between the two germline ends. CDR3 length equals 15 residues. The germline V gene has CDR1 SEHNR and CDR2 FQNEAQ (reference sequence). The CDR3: CASSLRGLGTTEAFF. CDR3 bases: TGTGCCAGCAGCCTCCGCGGCTTAGGGACCACTGAAGCTTTCTTT.

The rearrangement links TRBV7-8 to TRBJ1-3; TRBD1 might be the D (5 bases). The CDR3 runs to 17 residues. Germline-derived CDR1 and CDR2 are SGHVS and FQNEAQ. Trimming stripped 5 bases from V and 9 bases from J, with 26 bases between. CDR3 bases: TGTGCCAGCAGCCGCCCTCCCGGGACCCCGGCTCTAGGCACCATATATTTT. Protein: CASSRPPGTPALGTIYF.

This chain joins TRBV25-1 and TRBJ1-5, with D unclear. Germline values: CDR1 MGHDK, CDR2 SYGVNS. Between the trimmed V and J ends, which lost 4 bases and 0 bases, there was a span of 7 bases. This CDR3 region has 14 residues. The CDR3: CASSAVYSNQPQHF. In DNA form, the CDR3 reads TGTGCCAGCAGTGCGGTCTATAGCAATCAGCCCCAGCATTTT.

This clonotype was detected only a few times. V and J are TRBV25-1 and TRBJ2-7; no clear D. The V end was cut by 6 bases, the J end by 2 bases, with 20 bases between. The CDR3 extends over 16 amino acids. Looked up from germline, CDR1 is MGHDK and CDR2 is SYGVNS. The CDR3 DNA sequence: TGTGCCAGCAGCCCTTCTGAATGGACGGCCGCCTACGAGCAGTACTTC. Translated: CASSPSEWTAAYEQYF.

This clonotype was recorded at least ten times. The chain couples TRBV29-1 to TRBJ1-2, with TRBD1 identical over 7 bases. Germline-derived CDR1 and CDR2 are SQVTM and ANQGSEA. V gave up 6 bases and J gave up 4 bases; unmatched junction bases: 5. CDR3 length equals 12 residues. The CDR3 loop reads CSVDRDPYGYTF. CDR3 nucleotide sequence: TGCAGCGTCGACAGGGATCCCTATGGCTACACCTTC.